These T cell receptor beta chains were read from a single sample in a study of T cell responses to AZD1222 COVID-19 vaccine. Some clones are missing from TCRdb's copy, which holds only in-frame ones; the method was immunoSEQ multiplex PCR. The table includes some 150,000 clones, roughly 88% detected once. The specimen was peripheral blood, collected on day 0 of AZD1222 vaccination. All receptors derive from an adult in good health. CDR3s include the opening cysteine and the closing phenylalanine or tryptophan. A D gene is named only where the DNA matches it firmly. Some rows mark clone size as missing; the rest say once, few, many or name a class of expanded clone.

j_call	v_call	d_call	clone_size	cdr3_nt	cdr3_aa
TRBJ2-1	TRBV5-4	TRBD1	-	TGTGCCAGCAGCTTGTCCGGACAGGGGGACAATGAGCAGTTCTTC	CASSLSGQGDNEQFF
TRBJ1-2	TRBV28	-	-	TGTGCCAGCAGCCTCAATTATAACTATGGCTACACCTTC	CASSLNYNYGYTF
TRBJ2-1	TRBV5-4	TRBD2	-	TGTGCCAGCAGCTTGTCTAGCGGGAGGACCTATGAGCAGTTCTTC	CASSLSSGRTYEQFF
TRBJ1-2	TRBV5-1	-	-	TGCGCCAGCAGCTTGGGTACAGCGACCTATGGCTACACCTTC	CASSLGTATYGYTF
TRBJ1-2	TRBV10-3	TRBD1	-	TGTGCCATCAGGGGGACAGGCGATGGCTACACCTTC	CAIRGTGDGYTF
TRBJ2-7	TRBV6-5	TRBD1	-	TGTGCCAGCAGTTACTCGGGCAGGGGGGAGCAGTACTTC	CASSYSGRGEQYF
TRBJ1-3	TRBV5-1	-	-	TGCGCCAGCAGCTTGGGACAGCAAAACACCATATATTTT	CASSLGQQNTIYF
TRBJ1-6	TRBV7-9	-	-	TGTGCCAGCAGCTTAGGGAGCTCCTATAATTCACCCCTCCACTTT	CASSLGSSYNSPLHF
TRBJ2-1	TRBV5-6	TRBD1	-	TGTGCCAGCAGTATAGGGACAGGGGTGGGGTACAATGAGCAGTTCTTC	CASSIGTGVGYNEQFF
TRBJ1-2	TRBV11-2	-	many	TGTGCCAGCAGCTTCCCGAGAGGCTATGGCTACACCTTC	CASSFPRGYGYTF
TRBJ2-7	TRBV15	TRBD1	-	TGTGCCACCAGCAGCCAGGGGGCGGCCTACGAGCAGTACTTC	CATSSQGAAYEQYF
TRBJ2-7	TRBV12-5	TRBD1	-	TGTGCTAGTGGTTTAGGGACAGGGAGCTCCTACGAGCAGTACTTC	CASGLGTGSSYEQYF
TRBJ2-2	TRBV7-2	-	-	TGTGCCAGCAGGGCCGGTTCCAACACCGGGGAGCTGTTTTTT	CASRAGSNTGELFF
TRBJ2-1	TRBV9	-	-	TGTGCCAGCAGCGTAGGCGTCGCGGGAAATGAGCAGTTCTTC	CASSVGVAGNEQFF
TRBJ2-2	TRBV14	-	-	TGTGCCAGCAGCCGACGGGGGACCGGGGAGCTGTTTTTT	CASSRRGTGELFF
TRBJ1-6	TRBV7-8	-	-	TGTGCCAGCAGCTTGGTGTGGGAGAGGGGGAGATCACCCCTCCACTTT	CASSLVWERGRSPLHF
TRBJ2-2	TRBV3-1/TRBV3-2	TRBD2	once	TGTGCCAGCAGCCAACTAGCGGGGGCAGGCGGGGAGCTGTTTTTT	CASSQLAGAGGELFF
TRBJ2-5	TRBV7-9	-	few	TGTGCCAGCAGCTTAGCCGGGAATGGAGAGACCCAGTACTTC	CASSLAGNGETQYF
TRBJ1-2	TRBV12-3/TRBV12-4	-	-	TGTGCCAGCAGCTACAGGGTTAGCTATGGCTACACCTTC	CASSYRVSYGYTF
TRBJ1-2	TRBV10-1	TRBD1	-	TGCGCCAGCAAAGAACGACAGGGATGCCTCTGTTATGGCTACACCTTC	CASKERQGCLCYGYTF
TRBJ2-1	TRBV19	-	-	TGTGCCAGTATAGGGAGGACCTCCTACAATGAGCAGTTCTTC	CASIGRTSYNEQFF
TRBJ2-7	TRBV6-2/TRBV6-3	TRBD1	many	TGTGCCAGCAGTTTGCAGGGGGCTGGGGAGCAGTACTTC	CASSLQGAGEQYF
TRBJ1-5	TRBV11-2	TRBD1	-	TGTGCCAGCAGCTTGAACAGGGGTGTTAGTCAGCCCCAGCATTTT	CASSLNRGVSQPQHF
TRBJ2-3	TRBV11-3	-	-	TGTGCCAGCAGCTTACGTTTGGCGGCACTTAGCACAGATACGCAGTATTTT	CASSLRLAALSTDTQYF
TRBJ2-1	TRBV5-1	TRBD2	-	TGCGCCAGCAGCTTGGCCGGCGGGGGGGCCTTCAATGAGCAGTTCTTC	CASSLAGGGAFNEQFF
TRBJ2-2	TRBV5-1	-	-	TGCGCCAGCAGCCCGGAGGGGACAGTGTTCGGGGAGCTGTTTTTT	CASSPEGTVFGELFF